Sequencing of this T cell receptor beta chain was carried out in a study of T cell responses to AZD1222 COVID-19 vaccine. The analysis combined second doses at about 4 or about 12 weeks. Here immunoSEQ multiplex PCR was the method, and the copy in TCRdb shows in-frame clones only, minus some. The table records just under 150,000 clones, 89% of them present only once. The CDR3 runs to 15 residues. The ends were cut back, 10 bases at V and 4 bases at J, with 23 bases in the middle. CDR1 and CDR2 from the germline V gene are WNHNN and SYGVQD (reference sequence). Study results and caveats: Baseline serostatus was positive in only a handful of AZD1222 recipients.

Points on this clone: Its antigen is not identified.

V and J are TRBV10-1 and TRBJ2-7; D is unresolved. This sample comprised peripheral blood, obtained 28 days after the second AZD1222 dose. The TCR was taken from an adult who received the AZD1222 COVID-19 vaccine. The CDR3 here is CATRHLELLRYEQYF. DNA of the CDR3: TGCGCCACCCGTCACTTAGAGCTCCTTAGGTACGAGCAGTACTTC.